This is a list of T cell receptor beta chains from one sample in a study of T cell repertoires in cytomegalovirus infection. TCRdb reanalysed the reads using MiXCR and keeps one entry per CDR3 protein. The sample lists about 740,000 distinct CDR3 sequences, 35% to 45% seen once, with around 2.8% in the top ten. Sequences were obtained from PBMCs. The receptors shown here come from a human donor in good health (CMV status not recorded). Some clones in this sample may be carry-over from other donors' samples. The CDR3 runs from the conserved cysteine through the conserved F or W. The order of the fields is J gene, clone size, V gene, D gene, CDR3 DNA, CDR3 protein. A D gene is named only where the DNA matches it firmly. Clone size, where shown, is once, few, many, or a class for clones that have expanded.

J: TRBJ1-2; size: few; V: TRBV12-3/TRBV12-4; D: .; DNA: TGTGCCAGCAGTTTATTGGGCCGAAACTATGGCTACACCTTC; CDR3: CASSLLGRNYGYTF
J: TRBJ2-1; size: few; V: TRBV5-7; D: .; DNA: TGTGCCAGCAGCTTTGGGGCTCGGTTGGATGAGCAGTTCTTC; CDR3: CASSFGARLDEQFF
J: TRBJ2-2; size: .; V: TRBV5-4; D: TRBD2; DNA: TGTGCCAGCAGCCAACTTAGCGGGAGAAACACCGGGGAGCTGTTTTTT; CDR3: CASSQLSGRNTGELFF
J: TRBJ2-5; size: .; V: TRBV12-3/TRBV12-4; D: .; DNA: TGTGCCAGCAGTGCCGACGGTCAAGAGACCCAGTACTTC; CDR3: CASSADGQETQYF
J: TRBJ2-5; size: .; V: TRBV20-1; D: TRBD2; DNA: TGCAGTGCTAGTAGCGGGAGGGCAGAGACCCAGTACTTC; CDR3: CSASSGRAETQYF
J: TRBJ2-7; size: few; V: TRBV7-8; D: TRBD1; DNA: TGTGCCAGCACCCCTACAGGGGGCGACTACGAGCAGTACTTC; CDR3: CASTPTGGDYEQYF
J: TRBJ2-2; size: few; V: TRBV6-5; D: TRBD2; DNA: TGTGCCAGCAGCCAGGTGGGGGGGATCGGGGAGCTGTTTTTT; CDR3: CASSQVGGIGELFF
J: TRBJ2-1; size: .; V: TRBV2; D: .; DNA: TGTGCCAGCTGGGACGGATCCAATGAGCAGTTCTTC; CDR3: CASWDGSNEQFF
J: TRBJ1-5; size: many; V: TRBV19; D: TRBD1; DNA: TGTGCCAGTAGTAGGGGACAGGGGGCTAATAGCAATCAGCCCCAGCATTTT; CDR3: CASSRGQGANSNQPQHF
J: TRBJ1-1; size: .; V: TRBV20-1; D: .; DNA: TGCAGTGCTGGCTTGCTGGGGAGGGGTACTGAAGCTTTCTTT; CDR3: CSAGLLGRGTEAFF
J: TRBJ2-4; size: .; V: TRBV23-1; D: .; DNA: TGCGCCAGCAGTCAATCGTTCGGACGAGGAGGCAAAAACATTCAGTACTTC; CDR3: CASSQSFGRGGKNIQYF
J: TRBJ2-3; size: .; V: TRBV4-1; D: TRBD2; DNA: TGCGCCAGCAGCCAGTCTAGCGGGGGGAGCACAGATACGCAGTATTTT; CDR3: CASSQSSGGSTDTQYF
J: TRBJ2-3; size: .; V: TRBV20-1; D: TRBD2; DNA: TGCAGTGCTAGAGTTCCTAGCGGGAGGTTGGATACGCAGTATTTT; CDR3: CSARVPSGRLDTQYF
J: TRBJ2-2; size: .; V: TRBV7-2; D: TRBD2; DNA: TGTGCCAGCAGCTTACTAGCGGGGGGGCAGGGCACCAGGGAGCTGTTTTTT; CDR3: CASSLLAGGQGTRELFF
J: TRBJ2-2; size: .; V: TRBV5-1; D: TRBD2; DNA: TGCGCCAGCAGCTACGGACGGGGGGTAAACACCGGGGAGCTGTTTTTT; CDR3: CASSYGRGVNTGELFF
J: TRBJ1-2; size: .; V: TRBV7-3; D: .; DNA: TGTGCCAGCAGCTTAACTGTCAGGGGCCCGACCTTTGATGGCTACACCTTC; CDR3: CASSLTVRGPTFDGYTF
J: TRBJ1-2; size: many; V: TRBV7-2; D: .; DNA: TGTGCCAGCAGCTTTGAACGCAACTATGGCTACACCTTC; CDR3: CASSFERNYGYTF
J: TRBJ1-1; size: few; V: TRBV18; D: .; DNA: TGTGCCAGCTCACCACCGGCGGGGCTGAACACTGAAGCTTTCTTT; CDR3: CASSPPAGLNTEAFF
J: TRBJ2-4; size: few; V: TRBV19; D: TRBD2; DNA: TGTGCCAGTAGTACCTTAGCGGGAGTGGACATTCAGTACTTC; CDR3: CASSTLAGVDIQYF
J: TRBJ1-6; size: few; V: TRBV6-5; D: TRBD1; DNA: TGTGCCAGCAGTTCAAAACAGGGGAACAGTAATTCACCCCTCCACTTT; CDR3: CASSSKQGNSNSPLHF